This T cell receptor (beta chain) is from a study of graft-versus-host responses after intestinal transplantation. Study-wide context: Anti-thymocyte globulin was used for induction in all recipients, who then took tacrolimus and steroids for approximately 3 years. General observations from the study: GvH clones turned up in recipient marrow; some had shown up first in ileum or blood.

This CDR3 is built from 18 residues. Losses at the gene ends were 4 bases for V and 1 base for J; bases not matched to a gene: 12. Germline V CDR1 and CDR2: SGDLS, YYNGEE. This clone was found a few times. Profiling relied on immunoSEQ multiplex PCR, and the TCRdb table lists in-frame clones only, not all of them. Altogether approximately 5,800 clones are present, around 27% being singletons, with the ten largest covering 4.5% to 6%. Proliferating responders of the CD3+CD4+ and CD3+CD8+ phenotypes with low CFSE were sorted after the reaction. The J gene is TRBJ1-4, the V gene TRBV9; 8 positions match TRBD1. This receptor was identified in a human patient who was an organ donor for intestinal transplantation. The sequencing used alloreactive CD4+ T cells from a mixed lymphocyte reaction culture, collected before transplantation. As for subset: CFSE-low proliferating T cells sorted from roughly 6-day pre-transplant mixed lymphocyte reaction (GvH or HvG direction). The CDR3 sequence is CASSPRDRGEVTNEKLFF. The CDR3 DNA reads as TGTGCCAGCAGCCCTCGCGACAGGGGAGAGGTAACTAATGAAAAACTGTTTTTT. Full variable domain (missing parts from reference TRBV9 and TRBJ1-4): DSGVTQTPKHLITATGQRVTLRCSPRSGDLSVYWYQQSLDQGLQFLIQYYNGEERAKGNILERFSAQQFPDLHSELNLSSLELGDSALYFCASSPRDRGEVTNEKLFFGSGTQLSVL.